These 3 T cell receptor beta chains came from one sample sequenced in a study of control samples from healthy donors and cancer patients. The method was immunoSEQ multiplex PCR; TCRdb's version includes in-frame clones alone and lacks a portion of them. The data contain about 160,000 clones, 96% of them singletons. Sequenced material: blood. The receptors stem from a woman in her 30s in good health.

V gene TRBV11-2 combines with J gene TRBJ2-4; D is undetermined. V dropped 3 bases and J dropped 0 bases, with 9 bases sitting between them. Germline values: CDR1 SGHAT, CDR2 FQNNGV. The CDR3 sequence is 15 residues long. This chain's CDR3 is CASSLDGIAKNIQYF. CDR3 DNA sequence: TGTGCCAGCAGCTTGGATGGGATAGCCAAAAACATTCAGTACTTC. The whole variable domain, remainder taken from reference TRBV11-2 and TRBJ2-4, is EAGVAQSPRYKIIEKRQSVAFWCNPISGHATLYWYQQILGQGPKLLIQFQNNGVVDDSQLPKDRFSAERLKGVDSTLKIQPAKLEDSAVYLCASSLDGIAKNIQYFGAGTRLSVL.

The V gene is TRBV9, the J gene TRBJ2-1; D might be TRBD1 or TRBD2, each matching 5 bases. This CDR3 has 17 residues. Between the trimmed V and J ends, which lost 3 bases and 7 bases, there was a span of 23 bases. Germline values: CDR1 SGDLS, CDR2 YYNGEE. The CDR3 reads CASSARLGQNWGNEQFF. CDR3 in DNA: TGTGCCAGCAGCGCCCGACTGGGGCAAAACTGGGGGAATGAGCAGTTCTTC.

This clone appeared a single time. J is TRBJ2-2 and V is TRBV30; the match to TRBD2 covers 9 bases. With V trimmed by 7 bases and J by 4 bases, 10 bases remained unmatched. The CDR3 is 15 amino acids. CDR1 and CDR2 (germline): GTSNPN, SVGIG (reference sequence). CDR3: CASDGREGGTGELFF. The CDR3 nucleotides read TGTGCCTCTGATGGGCGGGAGGGGGGCACCGGGGAGCTGTTTTTT.